The 16 T cell receptor beta chains listed next were all sequenced from one sample in a study of blood T cell repertoires in COVID-19. Using immunoSEQ multiplex PCR, the repertoire was profiled, and TCRdb retains in-frame clones only, with some absent. The data contain 180,000 or so clones, 89% of them singletons. The sample taken for sequencing was PBMCs or T cells enriched from blood (not recorded which). These receptors came from a woman between 40 and 55 years old with acute COVID-19.

J is TRBJ1-2 and V is TRBV19; D possibly corresponds to TRBD1 (6 bases). Germline CDR1 LNHDA, CDR2 SQIVND (reference sequence). Deletions cut 1 base from V and 4 bases from J, with 13 bases between. The CDR3 runs to 15 residues. The CDR3 is CASSIGPGDIYGYTF. CDR3 coding DNA: TGTGCCAGTAGTATAGGTCCAGGGGACATCTATGGCTACACCTTC.

A single count supports this clone. The rearrangement uses TRBV5-6 and TRBJ1-2, with 9 bases matching TRBD1. CDR1 and CDR2 (germline): SGHDT, YYEEEE. The CDR3 is 13 amino acids. The trim removed 4 bases at V and 7 bases at J, leaving 5 bases unmatched. CDR3 protein: CASSQDRGIGYTF. The CDR3, as DNA: TGTGCCAGCAGCCAGGACAGGGGTATTGGCTACACCTTC.

This clone has a single count. The V gene is TRBV21-1, the J gene TRBJ1-5. TRBV21-1 is deemed a pseudogene. The CDR3 is made up of 17 amino acids. Here the CDR3 DNA reads TGTGCCAGCAGCAAAGAGGAGGGCCCCGTATCCAATCAGCCCCAGCATTTT. This gives the protein CASSKEEGPVSNQPQHF.

This clone has more than one count but fewer than ten. This sequence joins TRBV29-1 and TRBJ2-5; 8 bases map to TRBD2. Germline loops: CDR1 SQVTM, CDR2 ANQGSEA. There are 16 residues in the CDR3. Trimming cost V 0 bases and J 5 bases; bases outside gene matches: 11. The CDR3 nucleotides read TGCAGCGTTGAAGATCTTCCCCGGGGGGGCCAGGAGACCCAGTACTTC. It codes for CSVEDLPRGGQETQYF.

The V call is TRBV19, the J call TRBJ1-5, with 9 bases lining up with TRBD1. The CDR3 contains 16 residues. Germline trimming cut 3 bases from V and 7 bases from J; bases unmatched to any gene: 10. Germline values: CDR1 LNHDA, CDR2 SQIVND (reference sequence). The CDR3 DNA sequence: TGTGCCAGTAGTATTGATCGGGACAGGGATGAACAGCCCCAGCATTTT. The encoded protein is CASSIDRDRDEQPQHF. The full variable domain, its missing parts supplied by reference TRBV19 and TRBJ1-5, is DGGITQSPKYLFRKEGQNVTLSCEQNLNHDAMYWYRQDPGQGLRLIYYSQIVNDFQKGDIAEGYSVSREKKESFPLTVTSAQKNPTAFYLCASSIDRDRDEQPQHFGDGTRLSIL.

V is TRBV6-1 and J is TRBJ2-2; 8 nucleotides line up with TRBD2. The germline gives CDR1 MNHNS, CDR2 SASEGT. V lost 3 bases and J lost 2; bases outside the gene matches: 2. The CDR3 extends over 15 amino acids. This CDR3 reads CASSEGLGNTGELFF. The CDR3 DNA follows: TGTGCCAGCAGTGAGGGACTAGGAAACACCGGGGAGCTGTTTTTT.

The J gene is TRBJ2-5, the V gene TRBV5-1; 7 bases match TRBD2. Germline CDR1 and CDR2: SGHRS and YFSETQ. Losses at the gene ends were 4 bases for V and 5 bases for J; bases not matched to a gene: 5. This CDR3 has 13 amino acids. DNA of the CDR3: TGCGCCAGCAGCCAGACTAGCCGTGAGACCCAGTACTTC. Its translation: CASSQTSRETQYF.

As for this clone: At one of its ends the junction is not consistent with the germline gene, which may arise from a read error. The chain couples TRBV7-7 to TRBJ2-3, with a tentative D call TRBD1 (6 bases). CDR1 is SSHAT, CDR2 FNYEAQ, per germline (reference sequence). This CDR3 has 13 residues. The DNA for the CDR3 is TGTGCTAGCAGCTTGGGACAAGGAGATACGCAGTATTTT. Protein sequence: CASSLGQGDTQYF. Complete variable domain (other parts from reference TRBV7-7 and TRBJ2-3): GAGVSQSPRYKVTKRGQDVTLRCDPISSHATLYWYQQALGQGPEFLTYFNYEAQPDKSGLPSDRFSAERPEGSISTLTIQRTEQRDSAMYRCASSLGQGDTQYFGPGTRLTVL.

The chain combines TRBV5-1 with TRBJ2-2; D may be TRBD2 (6 bases). Trimming shortened V by 1 base and J by 1 base, and 11 bases separated the two germline ends. The CDR3 is 16 amino acids. The germline CDR1 and CDR2 sequences are SGHRS and YFSETQ. The CDR3: CASSLHGGWNTGELFF. The CDR3 DNA reads TGCGCCAGCAGCTTGCACGGGGGTTGGAACACCGGGGAGCTGTTTTTT.

The gene calls are TRBV27 and TRBJ2-7; TRBD1 aligns across 8 bases. CDR1 and CDR2 from the germline V gene are MNHEY and SMNVEV (reference sequence). The J segment lost 3 bases and the V segment lost 3 bases, leaving 4 bases of the junction unmatched. The CDR3 spans 14 residues. The CDR3 DNA follows: TGTGCCAGCAGTTTGGGCAGGGGGCTCTACGAGCAGTACTTC. Its translation is CASSLGRGLYEQYF.

This chain uses TRBV23-1 with TRBJ1-5, with TRBD1 matching 10 bases. TRBV23-1 is an ORF, with its function uncertain. V trimming: 2 bases; J trimming: 5 bases; junction bases outside the gene matches: 9. This CDR3 contains 17 residues. Written as DNA, the CDR3 is TGCGCCAGCAGTCAAGCCTCCGGGACAGGGGCGTATCAGCCCCAGCATTTT. It specifies CASSQASGTGAYQPQHF.

The V and J genes are TRBV3-1 (or the pseudogene TRBV3-2) and TRBJ2-1; 7 nucleotides agree with TRBD1. Germline CDR1 is LGHDT and CDR2 is YNNKEL (reference sequence). Losses at the gene ends were 0 bases for V and 2 bases for J; bases not matched to a gene: 10. The CDR3 extends over 18 amino acids. The chain's CDR3 is CASSQEVAGGSAYNEQFF. The CDR3 DNA is TGTGCCAGCAGCCAAGAGGTGGCAGGGGGTAGCGCCTACAATGAGCAGTTCTTC.

This chain uses TRBV7-2 with TRBJ1-1; tentatively, D is TRBD1 (5 bases). Between the trimmed V and J ends, which lost 5 bases and 3 bases, there was a span of 10 bases. The CDR3 spans 13 residues. Germline loops: CDR1 SGHTA, CDR2 FQGNSA. CDR3 sequence (DNA): TGTGCCAGCAGCCTGACAGTCTACACTGAAGCTTTCTTT. It specifies CASSLTVYTEAFF.

This clone has just one count. This chain links TRBV11-3 with TRBJ2-7; TRBD2 aligns across 9 bases. This CDR3 comprises 16 residues. The junction had 7 bases not matched to a gene; V was cut back by 1 base and J by 3 bases. Germline lookup yields CDR1 SGHNT and CDR2 YENEEA. The chain's CDR3 is CASSLGVGGGVYEQYF. The CDR3 DNA sequence: TGTGCCAGCAGCTTAGGTGTCGGCGGGGGGGTCTACGAGCAGTACTTC.

The chain links TRBV15 to TRBJ1-1; perhaps TRBD1 as D (5 bases). CDR3 length: 16 residues. V gave up 0 bases and J gave up 1 base, with 12 bases separating them. Germline CDR1 and CDR2: LNHNV and YYDKDF (reference sequence). CDR3 residues: CATSREDYTGNTEAFF. Here the CDR3 DNA reads TGTGCCACCAGCAGAGAAGATTATACAGGGAACACTGAAGCTTTCTTT.

CDR3: CASSFRDSRRDGYTF. DNA for the CDR3: TGTGCCAGCAGCTTTCGGGACTCCCGGAGGGATGGCTACACCTTC. The chain is built from TRBV27 and TRBJ1-2; D is perhaps TRBD1 (5 bases). With 6 bases removed from V and 6 bases from J, the gap between germline ends came to 20 bases. Germline CDR1 MNHEY, CDR2 SMNVEV (reference sequence). This CDR3 region has 15 residues.